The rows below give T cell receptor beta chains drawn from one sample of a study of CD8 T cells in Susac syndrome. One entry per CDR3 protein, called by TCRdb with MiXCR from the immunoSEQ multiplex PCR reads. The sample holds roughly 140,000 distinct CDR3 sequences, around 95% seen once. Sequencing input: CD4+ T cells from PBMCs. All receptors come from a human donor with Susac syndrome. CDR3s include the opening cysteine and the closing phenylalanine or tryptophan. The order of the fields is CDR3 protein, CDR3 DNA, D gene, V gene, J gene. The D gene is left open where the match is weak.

CSARVGEKLGGYTF	TGCAGTGCTAGAGTAGGGGAAAAATTGGGTGGCTACACCTTC	.	TRBV20-1	TRBJ1-2
CASSPGTEAFF	TGTGCCAGCAGCCCTGGTACTGAAGCTTTCTTT	.	TRBV7-2	TRBJ1-1
CASSLTVGMNEQFF	TGTGCCAGCAGTTTGACAGTGGGTATGAATGAGCAGTTCTTC	.	TRBV28	TRBJ2-1
CASGVMVGSNEQFF	TGTGCCAGTGGGGTGATGGTGGGGTCCAATGAGCAGTTCTTC	.	TRBV6-5	TRBJ2-1
CASSPVGEAAQYF	TGTGCCAGCAGCCCGGTGGGGGAGGCCGCCCAGTACTTC	.	TRBV5-4	TRBJ2-5
CASSQGFGAGRYEQYF	TGCGCCAGCAGCCAGGGATTCGGGGCGGGACGCTACGAGCAGTACTTC	.	TRBV4-1	TRBJ2-7
CASSPSNGQGYGANVLTF	TGTGCCAGCTCACCCTCGAACGGTCAGGGGTACGGGGCCAACGTCCTGACTTTC	.	TRBV18	TRBJ2-6
CASSFRAAYNEQFF	TGTGCCAGCAGCTTCCGGGCAGCATACAATGAGCAGTTCTTC	.	TRBV7-2	TRBJ2-1
CASSLEGVGRNEQFF	TGTGCCAGCAGCTTAGAGGGGGTCGGGCGCAATGAGCAGTTCTTC	.	TRBV7-6	TRBJ2-1
CASSPRGNQPQHF	TGTGCCAGCAGTCCCCGGGGCAATCAGCCCCAGCATTTT	.	TRBV12-3/TRBV12-4	TRBJ1-5
CSADPISLPGLDLLWETQYF	TGCAGTGCTGACCCTATTAGCTTACCGGGACTAGACTTACTTTGGGAGACCCAGTACTTC	TRBD2	TRBV20-1	TRBJ2-5
CSAGTRSEQFF	TGCAGTGCTGGGACCCGGAGTGAGCAGTTCTTC	.	TRBV20-1	TRBJ2-1
CASSLVARVGEQFF	TGTGCCAGCAGCTTAGTCGCGAGGGTGGGGGAGCAGTTCTTC	.	TRBV7-8	TRBJ2-1
CSVGSGYNEQFF	TGCAGCGTTGGCTCAGGCTACAATGAGCAGTTCTTC	.	TRBV29-1	TRBJ2-1
CSARTGLADTDTQYF	TGCAGTGCTAGGACGGGACTAGCGGACACAGATACGCAGTATTTT	TRBD2	TRBV20-1	TRBJ2-3
CSVATPRGAEAFF	TGCAGCGTTGCGACCCCCAGGGGGGCCGAAGCTTTCTTT	TRBD1	TRBV29-1	TRBJ1-1
CASAHHSGANVLTF	TGTGCCAGTGCTCACCACTCTGGGGCCAACGTCCTGACTTTC	.	TRBV9	TRBJ2-6
CSARAGVGSEQYF	TGCAGTGCTAGAGCCGGGGTAGGAAGCGAGCAGTACTTC	.	TRBV20-1	TRBJ2-7
CSPGLAGNDEQFF	TGCAGCCCGGGACTAGCGGGAAACGATGAGCAGTTCTTC	TRBD2	TRBV20-1	TRBJ2-1
CSAGYNEQFF	TGCAGCGCCGGATACAATGAGCAGTTCTTC	.	TRBV29-1	TRBJ2-1
CASLMESLYNEQFF	TGTGCCAGCCTCATGGAGAGCCTCTACAATGAGCAGTTCTTC	.	TRBV12-3/TRBV12-4	TRBJ2-1
CASSLVPSGGGDTQYF	TGTGCCAGCAGTTTAGTCCCTAGCGGGGGGGGAGATACGCAGTATTTT	TRBD2	TRBV12-3/TRBV12-4	TRBJ2-3
CASSYNRLHGTDTQYF	TGTGCCAGCAGTTATAACAGGTTACACGGCACAGATACGCAGTATTTT	.	TRBV6-2/TRBV6-3	TRBJ2-3
CASRVGQGANEKLFF	TGTGCCAGCAGGGTTGGACAGGGGGCTAATGAAAAACTGTTTTTT	TRBD1	TRBV6-5	TRBJ1-4
CSVQISYNEQFF	TGCAGCGTCCAGATCTCCTACAATGAGCAGTTCTTC	.	TRBV29-1	TRBJ2-1
CASSPGTGLEQYF	TGTGCCAGCAGCCCCGGGACAGGGCTCGAGCAGTACTTC	TRBD1	TRBV7-3	TRBJ2-7
CASSKLAGGRRVDTQYF	TGTGCCAGCAGCAAACTAGCGGGAGGGCGGAGGGTAGATACGCAGTATTTT	TRBD2	TRBV11-2	TRBJ2-3
CSVEGVNTEAFF	TGCAGCGTTGAAGGGGTTAACACTGAAGCTTTCTTT	.	TRBV29-1	TRBJ1-1
CASSQPGNTGNTIYF	TGTGCCAGCAGCCAGCCGGGAAATACTGGAAACACCATATATTTT	.	TRBV4-2	TRBJ1-3
CASSWRGARANPNTEAFF	TGTGCCAGCAGTTGGAGGGGGGCGCGGGCGAACCCCAACACTGAAGCTTTCTTT	.	TRBV6-5	TRBJ1-1
CASSRDSNYGYTF	TGTGCCAGCAGCCGGGACAGTAACTATGGCTACACCTTC	TRBD1	TRBV5-4	TRBJ1-2
CASSPDGTMVGYTF	TGTGCCAGCAGTCCGGACGGAACTATGGTTGGCTACACCTTC	.	TRBV27	TRBJ1-2
CASRLWERETQYF	TGTGCCAGCAGGTTATGGGAGAGGGAGACCCAGTACTTC	.	TRBV12-3/TRBV12-4	TRBJ2-5
CASSSNEGAKQYF	TGTGCCAGCAGCTCGAACGAGGGGGCCAAGCAGTACTTC	TRBD1	TRBV3-1	TRBJ2-7
CSANILAGGDRKQYF	TGCAGTGCCAACATTCTAGCGGGGGGTGATAGGAAGCAGTACTTC	TRBD2	TRBV20-1	TRBJ2-7
CASSQFRGENEQFF	TGTGCCAGCAGCCAATTCCGGGGGGAAAATGAGCAGTTCTTC	TRBD2	TRBV4-2	TRBJ2-1
CASSPTGTGYNEQFF	TGCGCCAGCAGCCCCACCGGGACAGGGTACAATGAGCAGTTCTTC	TRBD1	TRBV5-1	TRBJ2-1
CASSLEFGTLYGYTF	TGTGCCAGCAGCTTAGAGTTCGGGACCCTCTATGGCTACACCTTC	.	TRBV7-2	TRBJ1-2
CASSPRGADTQYF	TGTGCCAGCTCACCTCGGGGGGCAGATACGCAGTATTTT	TRBD2	TRBV18	TRBJ2-3
CASSAQTGGQETQYF	TGTGCCAGCAGCGCCCAAACAGGGGGCCAAGAGACCCAGTACTTC	TRBD1	TRBV9	TRBJ2-5
CASSLRFSYNEQFF	TGTGCCAGCAGCTTAAGGTTCTCCTACAATGAGCAGTTCTTC	.	TRBV13	TRBJ2-1